The TCR beta chain described here comes from a study of shared clonotypes between healthy human individuals. Germline V CDR1 and CDR2: SGHRS, YFSETQ. The V gene lost 4 bases and the J gene lost 3 bases, with 11 bases spanning the gap. The CDR3 length is 13 residues. The donor population consisted of healthy HIV-negative adults with no recent acute infections or vaccinations. Some clones are missing from TCRdb's copy, which holds only in-frame ones; the method was immunoSEQ multiplex PCR. The table has 950,000 to 1,200,000 clones, approximately 77% seen once. V gene TRBV5-1 combines with J gene TRBJ2-7; D possibly corresponds to TRBD2 (6 bases). The TCR comes from a man aged 18 to 29 in good health. Some clones in this sample may be carry-over from other donors' samples. The specimen was memory CD4+ T cells from PBMCs. Subset specified: CD45RA-negative fraction. CDR3 residues: CASSAGPNYEQYF. The CDR3 DNA follows: TGCGCCAGCAGCGCGGGACCCAACTACGAGCAGTACTTC.